This T cell receptor beta chain was retrieved from a study of blood T cell repertoires in COVID-19. Study overall: The United States, Italy and Spain provided the acute and convalescent COVID-19 samples. T cells, B-cell-depleted T cells, or PBMCs provided the cDNA or gDNA that served as material.

The CDR3 spans 13 residues. Germline lookup yields CDR1 SNHLY and CDR2 FYNNEI. The germline V and J ends were trimmed by 6 bases and 5 bases, with 10 bases remaining between them. Under the authors' procedure: Amplification of reference gene primers was used by the study to estimate nucleated cell counts. The repertoire was sequenced with immunoSEQ multiplex PCR; TCRdb's copy has only in-frame clones and lacks some. D and trimming come from the DNA, and the V and J calls and clone size come from that table. The sample shows approximately 85,000 clones, approximately 89% of them seen only once. The sequence was obtained from a man over 45 with acute or convalescent COVID-19. The chain is built from TRBV2 and TRBJ1-4; D gene unclear. The sequenced sample consisted of peripheral blood. The CDR3 here is CASRGGRNEKLFF. The CDR3 nucleotides are TGTGCCAGCAGGGGAGGCCGGAATGAAAAACTGTTTTTT. Filled out from reference TRBV2 and TRBJ1-4, the complete variable domain reads EPEVTQTPSHQVTQMGQEVILRCVPISNHLYFYWYRQILGQKVEFLVSFYNNEISEKSEIFDDQFSVERPDGSNFTLKIRSTKLEDSAMYFCASRGGRNEKLFFGSGTQLSVL.